The sequence of this TCR beta chain was determined in a study of shared clonotypes between healthy human individuals. General study findings and limits: Naive CD4 clonotypes overlapped across a few donors at approximately 5%. Depth of sequencing was expected to influence donor clonotype sharing.

Donors included only healthy HIV-negative adults lacking recent acute infections or vaccinations. This clone showed up just a few times. The antigen is undetermined. An approximately 220 ng quantity of DNA, 29,000 or so T cell genomes, went into the sorted-subset replicate PCRs. Some clones are missing from TCRdb's copy, which holds only in-frame ones; the method was immunoSEQ multiplex PCR. The sample has roughly 1 million clones, around 78% seen once. CDR1 is SGHAT, CDR2 FQNNGV, per germline. The CDR3 loop spans 17 amino acids. V was shortened by 0 bases and J by 0 bases, with 12 bases between the two germline ends.

The TCR originated in a man between 18 and 29 years old in good health. Some clones in this sample may be carry-over from other donors' samples. Sample: memory CD4+ T cells from PBMCs. The subset: CD45RA-negative fraction. This chain links TRBV11-2 with TRBJ1-3; no definite D call. CDR3 in amino acids: CASSLDLWATSGNTIYF. The CDR3 nucleotides are TGTGCCAGCAGCTTAGATCTATGGGCCACCTCTGGAAACACCATATATTTT.